This entry describes one TCR beta chain. Its target is not known. TCRB CDR3 was amplified from 2 ug genomic DNA or less. The primer mix had 60 V beta and 13 J beta primers. Sequenced by immunoSEQ multiplex PCR; TCRdb stores in-frame clones only, minus some. The profile shows 90,000 or so clones, about 81% of them singletons. This CDR3 is built from 12 residues. The germline V gene has CDR1 LNHNV and CDR2 YYDKDF (reference sequence). These data originate in a study of glioma-infiltrating T cells after dendritic cell vaccination. Whole-study context: Samples are from glioblastoma patients in Phase I and II dendritic cell vaccine trials.

Indicated time point: after dendritic cell vaccination, including at tumor progression/relapse. Study-level points and caveats: No direct clonality-survival link was found; a diverse polyclonal response may matter.

This specimen consisted of blood, obtained after dendritic cell vaccination. The chain employs TRBV15 and TRBJ1-2, with no clear D. The origin of this receptor is a human donor with glioblastoma. The CDR3 bases are TGTGTCGACCGCACAGACCTCTATGGCTACACCTTC. As protein: CVDRTDLYGYTF.